The 14 T cell receptor beta chains presented below share a single source sample, sequenced in a study of shared clonotypes between healthy human individuals. The data were produced by immunoSEQ multiplex PCR, yet TCRdb's version contains in-frame clones alone and is incomplete. The repertoire holds about 490,000 clones, over 70% seen once, with over 9.5% in the top ten. Material: PBMCs. These receptors all come from a middle-aged woman in good health. Some clones in this sample may be carry-over from other donors' samples.

This clone was observed a single time. This probably arose from a read error, given a far larger clone one base away. V gene TRBV7-2 combines with J gene TRBJ1-3; D gene unclear. The germline gives CDR1 SGHTA, CDR2 FQGNSA. CDR3 length: 15 amino acids. The DNA for the CDR3 is TGTGCCAGCAGCGTCGACTCTCGGACTGGAAACGCCATATATTTT. Translating it yields CASSVDSRTGNAIYF.

The chain combines TRBV25-1 with TRBJ1-1; D might be TRBD1 (5 bases). The CDR3 covers 12 residues. The germline gives CDR1 MGHDK, CDR2 SYGVNS. Trimming left V 3 bases short and J 11 bases short, with 13 bases between. CDR3 sequence (DNA): TGTGCCAGCAGTGATTTGGGGAGGGACGCTTTCTTT. Translation gives CASSDLGRDAFF.

The chain has TRBV2 and TRBJ2-3, with D tentatively TRBD1 (5 bases). The CDR3 sequence is 12 residues long. V gave up 9 bases and J gave up 2 bases, with 9 bases separating them. Germline-derived CDR1 and CDR2 are SNHLY and FYNNEI. The CDR3 reads CARTEITDTQYF. The CDR3 DNA sequence: TGTGCCAGGACAGAGATCACAGATACGCAGTATTTT.

A few counts support this clone. The chain recombines TRBV28 with TRBJ1-2; 8 bases agree with TRBD1. The junction had 11 bases not matched to a gene; V was cut back by 4 bases and J by 4 bases. The CDR3 is made up of 16 amino acids. CDR1 is MDHEN and CDR2 is SYDVKM in the germline V gene. The CDR3 sequence: CASSSSSQGQVYGYTF. Here the CDR3 DNA reads TGTGCCAGCAGTTCGTCCTCCCAGGGACAGGTCTATGGCTACACCTTC.

The CDR3 is CASSKNIYYGYTF. In DNA form, the CDR3 reads TGTGCCAGTAGTAAGAACATCTACTATGGCTACACCTTC. The chain has TRBV19 and TRBJ1-2; D gene ambiguous. V shed 4 bases and J shed 3 bases, with 9 bases lying between them. Germline CDR1 reads LNHDA; CDR2 reads SQIVND (reference sequence). CDR3 length: 13 residues.

This chain connects TRBV30 to TRBJ2-2; TRBD2 matches at 10 bases. The V segment lost 0 bases and the J segment 4 bases; nucleotides outside the gene matches: 5. The germline CDR1 and CDR2 sequences are GTSNPN and SVGIG (reference sequence). This CDR3 is built from 16 residues. In nucleotides, the CDR3 is TGTGCCTGGAGTGTACGGCTAGCGGGAGTCACCGGGGAGCTGTTTTTT. Residues: CAWSVRLAGVTGELFF.

This clone appeared a few times. This chain uses TRBV19 with TRBJ2-7; TRBD1 aligns across 7 bases. Germline-derived CDR1 and CDR2 are LNHDA and SQIVND (reference sequence). The V and J ends lost 4 bases and 3 bases, in that order; junction bases with no gene match: 3. The CDR3 spans 13 residues. The CDR3 loop is CASSKGQFYEQYF. The CDR3 DNA is TGTGCCAGTAGTAAGGGACAGTTCTACGAGCAGTACTTC.

The V call is TRBV5-1, the J call TRBJ2-7, with D uncertain. The CDR3 spans 12 residues. Germline values: CDR1 SGHRS, CDR2 YFSETQ. Deletions cut 4 bases from V and 3 bases from J, with 8 bases between. The DNA for the CDR3 is TGCGCCAGCAGCGCCTCCATCTACGAGCAGTACTTC. This gives the protein CASSASIYEQYF.

With regard to this clone: A junction boundary mismatches the germline segment, possibly from a read error. The rearrangement joins TRBV30 to TRBJ2-4; tentative D call: TRBD2 (5 bases). Germline values: CDR1 GTSNPN, CDR2 SVGIG (reference sequence). This CDR3 region has 15 residues. CDR3 residues: CALSVLSGAKNIQYF. The CDR3 DNA reads as TGTGCCTTGAGTGTACTCAGCGGAGCCAAAAACATTCAGTACTTC.

This clone was seen only once. The J gene is TRBJ2-3, the V gene TRBV28; 8 bases agree with TRBD2. Germline V gene sequence: CDR1 MDHEN, CDR2 SYDVKM. Trimming cost V 9 bases and J 2 bases; bases outside gene matches: 10. This CDR3 region has 15 residues. The CDR3 here is CASGGRNFPTDTQYF. The CDR3 DNA sequence: TGTGCCAGTGGCGGGAGGAACTTCCCCACAGATACGCAGTATTTT.

On this clone itself: A far larger clone is a single base away, which makes a read error likely. The chain combines TRBV28 with TRBJ2-5; 11 nucleotides match TRBD2. CDR3 length: 16 residues. Germline loops: CDR1 MDHEN, CDR2 SYDVKM. The J segment lost 3 bases and the V segment lost 4 bases, leaving 7 bases of the junction unmatched. The CDR3 DNA reads as TGTGCCAGCAGTTCCCCGCTACTAGCGGGAGAAGAGACCCAGTACTTC. Translating gives CASSSPLLAGEETQYF.

This clone has a single count. This chain connects TRBV28 to TRBJ1-1; 9 bases map to TRBD1. The germline CDR1 and CDR2 sequences are MDHEN and SYDVKM. With V trimmed by 6 bases and J by 3 bases, 8 bases remained unmatched. The CDR3 is made up of 15 amino acids. The CDR3 nucleotides are TGTGCCAGCAGCCCCACAGGGGGCGCGTACACTGAAGCTTTCTTT. Residues: CASSPTGGAYTEAFF. Combining the CDR3 with reference TRBV28 and TRBJ1-1 gives the whole variable domain DVKVTQSSRYLVKRTGEKVFLECVQDMDHENMFWYRQDPGLGLRLIYFSYDVKMKEKGDIPEGYSVSREKKERFSLILESASTNQTSMYLCASSPTGGAYTEAFFGQGTRLTVV.

In its sample, this clone was seen many times. V gene TRBV28 combines with J gene TRBJ2-3; 10 bases match TRBD1. Germline values: CDR1 MDHEN, CDR2 SYDVKM. CDR3 length equals 15 residues. V lost 3 bases, J lost 2 bases, and 2 bases stayed unmatched. The CDR3 DNA sequence: TGTGCCAGCAGTTTCGGACAGGGGGTCACAGATACGCAGTATTTT. Translation: CASSFGQGVTDTQYF.

To note about this clone: One base separates it from a far larger clone, so it is likely a read error. The chain couples TRBV6-4 to TRBJ2-1; TRBD2 matches 8 bases. Germline CDR1 is MRHNA and CDR2 is SNTAGT. This CDR3 is 14 amino acids long. Losses at the gene ends were 2 bases for V and 12 bases for J; bases not matched to a gene: 9. DNA of the CDR3: TGTGCCAGCAGTGACGGGAGCGGGAGCGGGGGGCAGTTCTTC. It codes for CASSDGSGSGGQFF.